The 30 T cell receptor beta chains reported below all come from one sample, sequenced in a study of T cells after yellow fever vaccination. TCRdb called the 5' RACE reads again in MiXCR, with one record for every CDR3 protein. The sample has under 500,000 distinct CDR3 sequences; around a sixth are singletons. Specimen: PBMCs, collected before the yellow fever booster vaccination. All receptors derive from a man between 18 and 35 years old who received the YFV17D yellow fever vaccine.

The chain links TRBV15 to TRBJ1-2; D is unclear. The germline gives CDR1 LNHNV, CDR2 YYDKDF (reference sequence). There are 12 residues in the CDR3. Deletions cut 0 bases from V and 4 bases from J, with 3 bases between. The CDR3 region is CATSRDGYGYTF. The DNA of the CDR3 is TGTGCCACCAGCAGAGACGGCTATGGCTACACCTTC.

A few counts support this clonotype. CDR3 in amino acids: CASSLRVSETQYF. The CDR3 DNA follows: TGTGCCAGCAGCTTAAGGGTCTCGGAGACCCAGTACTTC. This chain connects TRBV7-2 to TRBJ2-5; D is uncertain. V was shortened by 2 bases and J by 5 bases, with 9 bases between the two germline ends. The CDR3 contains 13 residues. Germline V CDR1 and CDR2: SGHTA, FQGNSA.

This clonotype was observed a few times. This chain uses TRBV5-4 with TRBJ1-2, with D possibly TRBD1 on 5 matching bases. This CDR3 has 11 amino acids. Looked up from germline, CDR1 is SGHNT and CDR2 is YYREEE (reference sequence). V was shortened by 7 bases and J by 8 bases, with 12 bases between the two germline ends. The CDR3 DNA follows: TGTGCCAGCGGGGCGGATCGAGGCTACACCTTC. Residues: CASGADRGYTF.

The chain uses TRBV3-1 and TRBJ1-2, with a weak D call TRBD1 (6 bases). Trimming took 4 bases from V and 2 from J, leaving 11 bases between them. This CDR3 spans 14 amino acids. Germline CDR1 and CDR2: LGHDT and YNNKEL (reference sequence). The chain's CDR3 is CASSRGRGNYGYTF. The CDR3 coding sequence is TGTGCCAGCAGCCGGGGCAGGGGAAACTATGGCTACACCTTC.

This clonotype came up a few times. This chain connects TRBV6-2 or TRBV6-3 to TRBJ2-5, with a tentative D call TRBD1 (5 bases). The V gene's germline CDR1 is MNHEY and CDR2 SVGEGT. V lost 8 bases and J 7 bases, leaving 17 bases between the germline ends. This CDR3 region has 13 residues. The CDR3 DNA is TGTGCCAGCGCTCCTAGAGGACACTGGACCCAGTACTTC. It encodes CASAPRGHWTQYF.

This chain joins TRBV12-3 or TRBV12-4 and TRBJ2-4, with D possibly TRBD2 on 5 matching bases. The CDR3 runs to 13 residues. The ends were cut back, 5 bases at V and 8 bases at J, with 13 bases in the middle. In nucleotides, the CDR3 is TGTGCCAGCAGTCATCGGAGGAATGACATTCAGTACTTC. Amino acid sequence: CASSHRRNDIQYF.

A word on this clonotype: Being one base from a much bigger clone, this may be a read error. The CDR3 is CASSQAGHGAGGEQFF. The CDR3 DNA is TGTGCCAGCAGCCAAGCGGGACATGGGGCCGGGGGTGAGCAGTTCTTC. This chain uses TRBV4-2 with TRBJ2-1; D could derive from TRBD1 or TRBD2 (6 bases each). CDR3 length: 16 amino acids. The V end was cut by 1 base, the J end by 9 bases, with 19 bases between. From germline, CDR1 is LGHNA and CDR2 YNFKEQ.

This clonotype appeared a few times. The V gene is TRBV7-6, the J gene TRBJ2-7; no firm D call. V was shortened by 5 bases and J by 4 bases, with 6 bases between the two germline ends. This CDR3 region has 11 residues. Germline CDR1 is SGHVS and CDR2 is FNYEAQ. As DNA, the CDR3 is TGTGCCAGCAGCAATGGGTACGAGCAGTACTTC. This translates into CASSNGYEQYF.

This clonotype was found a few times. The V gene is TRBV18, the J gene TRBJ2-3; 8 nucleotides align to TRBD2. The CDR3 is made up of 16 amino acids. CDR1 and CDR2 from the germline V gene are KGHSH and LQKENI. V gave up 6 bases and J gave up 5 bases; unmatched junction bases: 13. CDR3 sequence (DNA): TGTGCCAGCTCCAAGGGAATCGGAGCGGGGGAAGATACGCAGTATTTT. Amino acid sequence: CASSKGIGAGEDTQYF.

This clonotype was counted only a few times. The rearrangement links TRBV4-2 to TRBJ1-6; 7 bases map to TRBD1. In germline, CDR1 is LGHNA, CDR2 YNFKEQ. The V segment lost 0 bases and the J segment 7 bases; nucleotides outside the gene matches: 3. This CDR3 is 15 amino acids long. The CDR3 loop is CASSQEGTDNSPLHF. The DNA of the CDR3 is TGTGCCAGCAGCCAAGAAGGGACAGACAATTCACCCCTCCACTTT.

V usage is TRBV4-1 and J usage is TRBJ2-1, with D perhaps TRBD1 (6 bases). Germline CDR1 is MGHRA and CDR2 is YSYEKL. Trimming pared 2 bases from V and 8 bases from J, leaving 10 bases between. CDR3 size: 13 residues. CDR3 in DNA: TGCGCCAGCAGCCAAACAGGGAACGATGAGCAGTTCTTC. Translating it yields CASSQTGNDEQFF.

This clonotype was counted only a few times. The chain joins TRBV6-2 or TRBV6-3 to TRBJ2-3; a possible D gene is TRBD1 (6 bases). V dropped 1 base and J dropped 2 bases, with 10 bases sitting between them. This CDR3 is 15 amino acids long. The germline gives CDR1 MNHEY, CDR2 SVGEGT. In DNA form, the CDR3 reads TGTGCCAGCAGTTACTGGTCAGGGGACACAGATACGCAGTATTTT. Translated: CASSYWSGDTDTQYF.

The chain is built from TRBV5-1 and TRBJ1-1, with TRBD1 matching over 8 bases. Germline values: CDR1 SGHRS, CDR2 YFSETQ. V lost 0 bases, J lost 1 base, and 2 bases stayed unmatched. This CDR3 contains 15 residues. This chain's CDR3 is CASSLGQGWNTEAFF. CDR3 nucleotides: TGCGCCAGCAGCTTGGGACAGGGGTGGAACACTGAAGCTTTCTTT.

The chain links TRBV24-1 to TRBJ2-4; no clear D. Germline V CDR1 and CDR2: KGHDR, SFDVKD. Trimming stripped 5 bases from V and 5 bases from J, with 12 bases between. This CDR3 has 14 amino acids. CDR3 in amino acids: CATSAGDTQNIQYF. The CDR3 DNA follows: TGTGCCACCAGTGCAGGCGACACCCAAAACATTCAGTACTTC.

This clonotype came up once. V gene TRBV11-2 combines with J gene TRBJ1-2, with D unclear. With 0 bases removed from V and 8 bases from J, the gap between germline ends came to 16 bases. The CDR3 length is 15 residues. CDR1 and CDR2 (germline): SGHAT, FQNNGV. The DNA for the CDR3 is TGTGCCAGCAGCTTAGATGTGGGAGGGAGCCGCGGCTACACCTTC. Translation: CASSLDVGGSRGYTF.

This clonotype occurred many times. CDR3 loop: CASSRDRSNSPLHF. The DNA for the CDR3 is TGTGCCAGCAGCCGGGACAGGTCAAATTCACCCCTCCACTTT. The V call is TRBV6-1, the J call TRBJ1-6, with TRBD1 matching over 8 bases. V shed 6 bases, J shed 7 bases, and the junction held 5 bases outside the gene matches. This CDR3 contains 14 residues. Germline loops: CDR1 MNHNS, CDR2 SASEGT.

The rearrangement links TRBV25-1 to TRBJ2-5; TRBD1 agrees at 9 bases. The V gene's germline CDR1 is MGHDK and CDR2 SYGVNS. CDR3 size: 13 residues. V was clipped by 5 bases and J by 10 bases; unmatched bases: 8. CDR3 sequence: CASSRGTGNDQYF. The CDR3, as DNA: TGTGCCAGCAGTCGGGGGACAGGGAACGACCAGTACTTC.

There are a few counts of this clonotype. This chain links TRBV28 with TRBJ2-2, with D perhaps being TRBD1 or TRBD2 (6 bases each). CDR3 length equals 16 residues. Germline CDR1 and CDR2: MDHEN and SYDVKM. Trimming stripped 2 bases from V and 3 bases from J, with 13 bases between. CDR3 DNA sequence: TGTGCCAGCAGTTTAAGGCGGGGACACTACACCGGGGAGCTGTTTTTT. Translated, it gives CASSLRRGHYTGELFF.

Only a few counts were recorded for this clonotype. The rearrangement uses TRBV10-3 and TRBJ2-5; 12 positions agree with TRBD2. Germline lookup yields CDR1 ENHRY and CDR2 SYGVKD. The junction had 16 bases not matched to a gene; V was cut back by 6 bases and J by 5 bases. This CDR3 spans 18 amino acids. The CDR3 DNA follows: TGTGCCATCAGGGGACCGGGACTAGCGGGTCGTCCGGGGGAGACCCAGTACTTC. Amino acids: CAIRGPGLAGRPGETQYF.

This clonotype was found many times. The chain has TRBV4-3 and TRBJ2-6, with TRBD1 matching 9 bases. Germline loops: CDR1 LGHNA, CDR2 YSLEER. The CDR3 is made up of 16 amino acids. Trimming took 1 base from V and 3 from J; bases not matched to a gene: 1. This chain's CDR3 is CASSQGQGVGANVLTF. CDR3 in DNA: TGCGCCAGCAGCCAAGGACAGGGGGTTGGGGCCAACGTCCTGACTTTC.

In this sample, this clonotype turned up a few times. The CDR3 coding sequence is TGTGCCAGCAGCCCGCCTTTAAGCGGGGCCAGGGAGCTGTTTTTT. This encodes CASSPPLSGARELFF. The V and J genes are TRBV3-1 and TRBJ2-2, with 7 nucleotides matching TRBD2. J gave up 9 bases and V 4 bases, and 11 bases lay outside the gene matches. Germline values: CDR1 LGHDT, CDR2 YNNKEL (reference sequence). The CDR3 contains 15 residues. The full variable domain, with the rest looked up from reference TRBV3-1 and TRBJ2-2, is DTAVSQTPKYLVTQMGNDKSIKCEQNLGHDTMYWYKQDSKKFLKIMFSYNNKELIINETVPNRFSPKSPDKAHLNLHINSLELGDSAVYFCASSPPLSGARELFFGEGSRLTVL.

The rearrangement joins TRBV2 to TRBJ1-4, with 7 bases identical to TRBD1. J gave up 1 base and V 6 bases, and 2 bases lay outside the gene matches. This CDR3 spans 14 amino acids. In germline, CDR1 is SNHLY, CDR2 FYNNEI. Here the CDR3 DNA reads TGTGCCAGCAGCACAGGGGAAACTAATGAAAAACTGTTTTTT. This translates into CASSTGETNEKLFF.

The V call is TRBV9, the J call TRBJ2-2, with TRBD1 matching over 8 bases. The CDR3 length is 15 residues. CDR1 is SGDLS, CDR2 YYNGEE, per germline. V lost 3 bases, J lost 6 bases, and 7 bases stayed unmatched. The CDR3 here is CASSAPGGSPGELFF. CDR3 nucleotide sequence: TGTGCCAGCAGCGCCCCAGGGGGCTCGCCCGGGGAGCTGTTTTTT.

This clonotype has a handful of counts. The V and J genes are TRBV4-2 and TRBJ1-2; weak D call: TRBD1 (6 bases). Between the trimmed V and J ends, which lost 3 bases and 4 bases, there was a span of 12 bases. Germline CDR1 is LGHNA and CDR2 is YNFKEQ. The CDR3 is 14 amino acids. CDR3 nucleotides: TGTGCCAGCAGCCAGGGGGGGGGCTCCTATGGCTACACCTTC. It is translated as CASSQGGGSYGYTF.

The chain employs TRBV6-1 and TRBJ1-2; D is perhaps TRBD1 (5 bases). The CDR3 has 13 residues. The germline V gene has CDR1 MNHNS and CDR2 SASEGT. V gave up 7 bases and J gave up 5 bases, with 14 bases separating them. The CDR3 reads CASTRAGNYGYTF. CDR3 nucleotides: TGTGCCAGCACCAGGGCCGGTAATTATGGCTACACCTTC.

This clonotype was seen a few times. V is TRBV20-1 and J is TRBJ2-3, with 8 bases fitting TRBD2. Germline CDR1 and CDR2: DFQATT and SNEGSKA (reference sequence). This CDR3 contains 14 residues. Trimming took 2 bases from V and 6 from J; bases not matched to a gene: 7. Here the CDR3 DNA reads TGCAGTGCTAGATATCCGGGGGGGCTGGATACGCAGTATTTT. Translated: CSARYPGGLDTQYF.

This clonotype was found a few times. The chain recombines TRBV25-1 with TRBJ2-1; D assignment may be TRBD1 or TRBD2 (6 bases each). Germline assignment: CDR1 MGHDK and CDR2 SYGVNS. Trimming left V 3 bases short and J 8 bases short, with 14 bases between. The CDR3 covers 14 residues. The CDR3 region has the DNA TGTGCCAGCAGTGAGCCGGGGGCGGTCGATGAGCAGTTCTTC. Encoded protein: CASSEPGAVDEQFF. The variable domain in full, completed from reference TRBV25-1 and TRBJ2-1, reads EADIYQTPRYLVIGTGKKITLECSQTMGHDKMYWYQQDPGMELHLIHYSYGVNSTEKGDLSSESTVSRIRTEHFPLTLESARPSHTSQYLCASSEPGAVDEQFFGPGTRLTVL.

V gene TRBV12-3 or TRBV12-4 combines with J gene TRBJ2-4, with 7 bases identical to TRBD2. Trimming cost V 3 bases and J 3 bases; bases outside gene matches: 5. CDR3 length equals 15 residues. The CDR3 is CASSFIGRGKNIQYF. CDR3 nucleotide sequence: TGTGCCAGCAGTTTTATAGGGAGGGGCAAAAACATTCAGTACTTC.

There are a few counts of this clonotype. This rearrangement joins TRBV5-1 to TRBJ2-1; a possible D gene is TRBD1 (6 bases). In germline, CDR1 is SGHRS, CDR2 YFSETQ. This CDR3 is 14 amino acids long. Deletions cut 5 bases from V and 2 bases from J, with 11 bases between. This CDR3 is CASRLQGTYNEQFF. The CDR3 bases are TGCGCCAGCAGGTTACAGGGAACCTACAATGAGCAGTTCTTC.

The chain recombines TRBV4-2 with TRBJ2-3; 7 positions match TRBD2. The CDR3 extends over 15 amino acids. V lost 1 base, J lost 6 bases, and 7 bases stayed unmatched. The germline V gene encodes CDR1 LGHNA and CDR2 YNFKEQ. The CDR3 region is CASSQARGEGDTQYF. As DNA, the CDR3 is TGTGCCAGCAGCCAAGCCCGGGGGGAGGGGGATACGCAGTATTTT.